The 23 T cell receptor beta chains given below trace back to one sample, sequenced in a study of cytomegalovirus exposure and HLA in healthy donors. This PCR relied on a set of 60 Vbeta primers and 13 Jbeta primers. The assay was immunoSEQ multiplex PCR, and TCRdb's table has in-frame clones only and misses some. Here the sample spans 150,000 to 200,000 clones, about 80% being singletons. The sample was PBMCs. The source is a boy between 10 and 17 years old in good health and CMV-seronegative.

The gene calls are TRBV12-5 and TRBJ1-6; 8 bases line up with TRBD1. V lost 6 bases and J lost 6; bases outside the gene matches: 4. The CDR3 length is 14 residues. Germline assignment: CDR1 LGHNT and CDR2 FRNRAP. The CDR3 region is CASGTGTGNSPLHF. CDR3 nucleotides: TGTGCTAGTGGAACCGGGACAGGTAATTCACCCCTCCACTTT.

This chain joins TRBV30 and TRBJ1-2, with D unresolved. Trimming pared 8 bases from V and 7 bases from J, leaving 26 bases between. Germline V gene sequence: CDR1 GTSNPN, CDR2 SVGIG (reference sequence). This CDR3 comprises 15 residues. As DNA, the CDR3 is TGTGCCCATCGCTTGCGGGCCCCAGATGAAGTTGGCTACACCTTC. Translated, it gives CAHRLRAPDEVGYTF.

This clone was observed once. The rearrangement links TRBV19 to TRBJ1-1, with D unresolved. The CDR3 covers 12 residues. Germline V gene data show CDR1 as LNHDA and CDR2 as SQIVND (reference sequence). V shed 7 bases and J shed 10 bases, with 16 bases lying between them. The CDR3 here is CASTDGLSLAFF. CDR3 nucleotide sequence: TGTGCCAGTACCGACGGACTCAGTCTAGCTTTCTTT.

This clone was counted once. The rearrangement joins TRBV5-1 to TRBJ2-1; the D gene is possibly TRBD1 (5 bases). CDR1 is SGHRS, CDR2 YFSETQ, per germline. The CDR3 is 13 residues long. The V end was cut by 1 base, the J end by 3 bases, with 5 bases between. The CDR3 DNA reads TGCGCCAGCAGCTTGAGGGGCTACAATGAGCAGTTCTTC. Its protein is CASSLRGYNEQFF.

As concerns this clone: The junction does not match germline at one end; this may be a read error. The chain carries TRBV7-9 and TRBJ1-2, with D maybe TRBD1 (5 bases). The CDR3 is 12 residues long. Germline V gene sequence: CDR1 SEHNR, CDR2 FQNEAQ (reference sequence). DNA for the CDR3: TGTTCCAGCAGCTTGGGGGGCTATGGCTACACCTTC. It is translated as CSSSLGGYGYTF.

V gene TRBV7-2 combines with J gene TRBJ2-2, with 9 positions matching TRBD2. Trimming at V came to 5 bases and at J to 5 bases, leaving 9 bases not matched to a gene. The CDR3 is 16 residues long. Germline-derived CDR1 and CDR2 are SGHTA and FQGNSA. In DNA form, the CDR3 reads TGTGCCAGCAGCACACTTACAGCGGGAGGTACCGGGGAGCTGTTTTTT. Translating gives CASSTLTAGGTGELFF.

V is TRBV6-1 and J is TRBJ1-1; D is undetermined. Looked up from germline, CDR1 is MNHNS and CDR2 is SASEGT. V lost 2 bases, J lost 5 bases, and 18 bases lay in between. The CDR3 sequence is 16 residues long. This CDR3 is CASSENNVSPGTEAFF. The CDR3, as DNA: TGTGCCAGCAGTGAAAATAATGTCAGTCCGGGGACTGAAGCTTTCTTT.

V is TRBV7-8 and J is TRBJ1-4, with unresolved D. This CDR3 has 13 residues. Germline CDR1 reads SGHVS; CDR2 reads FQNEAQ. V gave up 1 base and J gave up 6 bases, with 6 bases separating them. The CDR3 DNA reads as TGTGCCAGCAGCTTAGAGCGAGATGAAAAACTGTTTTTT. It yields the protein CASSLERDEKLFF.

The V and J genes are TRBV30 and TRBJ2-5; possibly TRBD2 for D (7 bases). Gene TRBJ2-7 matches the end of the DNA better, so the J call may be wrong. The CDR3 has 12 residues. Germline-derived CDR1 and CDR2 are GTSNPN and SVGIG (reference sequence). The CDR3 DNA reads TGTGCCGGGGGGGGGCGCCCCTACGAGCAGTACTTC. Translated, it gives CAGGGRPYEQYF.

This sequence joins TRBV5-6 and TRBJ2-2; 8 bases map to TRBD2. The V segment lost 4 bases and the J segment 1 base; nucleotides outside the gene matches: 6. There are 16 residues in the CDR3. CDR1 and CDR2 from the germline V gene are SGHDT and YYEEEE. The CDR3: CASSRPGGVNTGELFF. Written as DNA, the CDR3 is TGTGCCAGCAGCAGGCCCGGGGGGGTGAACACCGGGGAGCTGTTTTTT.

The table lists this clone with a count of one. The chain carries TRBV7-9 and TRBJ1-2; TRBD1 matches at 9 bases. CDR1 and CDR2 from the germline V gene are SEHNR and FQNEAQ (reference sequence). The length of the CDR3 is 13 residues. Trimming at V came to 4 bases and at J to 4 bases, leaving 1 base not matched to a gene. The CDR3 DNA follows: TGTGCCAGCAGCTGGACAGGGGCCTATGGCTACACCTTC. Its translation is CASSWTGAYGYTF.

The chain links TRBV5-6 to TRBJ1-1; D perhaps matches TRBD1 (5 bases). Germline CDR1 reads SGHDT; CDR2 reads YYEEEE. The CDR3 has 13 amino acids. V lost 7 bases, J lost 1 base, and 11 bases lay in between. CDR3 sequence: CASVRGSNTEAFF. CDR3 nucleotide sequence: TGTGCCAGCGTAAGGGGATCGAACACTGAAGCTTTCTTT.

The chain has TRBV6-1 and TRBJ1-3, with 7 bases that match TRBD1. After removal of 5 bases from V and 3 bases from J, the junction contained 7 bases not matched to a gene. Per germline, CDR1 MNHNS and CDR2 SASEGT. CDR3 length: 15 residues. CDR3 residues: CASSRQGWNGNTIYF. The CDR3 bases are TGTGCCAGCAGTAGACAGGGTTGGAATGGAAACACCATATATTTT.

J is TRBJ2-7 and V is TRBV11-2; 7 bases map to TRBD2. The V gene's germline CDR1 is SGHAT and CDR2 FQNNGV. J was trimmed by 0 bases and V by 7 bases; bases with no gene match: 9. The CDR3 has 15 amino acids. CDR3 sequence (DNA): TGTGCCAGCAACCCATCAGGGAGGGTCTCCTACGAGCAGTACTTC. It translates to CASNPSGRVSYEQYF.

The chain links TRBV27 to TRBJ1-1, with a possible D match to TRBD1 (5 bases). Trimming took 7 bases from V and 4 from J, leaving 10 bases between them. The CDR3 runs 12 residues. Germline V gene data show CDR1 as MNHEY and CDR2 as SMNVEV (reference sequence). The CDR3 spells CASKRGGTEAFF. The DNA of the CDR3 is TGTGCCAGCAAGCGGGGGGGCACTGAAGCTTTCTTT.

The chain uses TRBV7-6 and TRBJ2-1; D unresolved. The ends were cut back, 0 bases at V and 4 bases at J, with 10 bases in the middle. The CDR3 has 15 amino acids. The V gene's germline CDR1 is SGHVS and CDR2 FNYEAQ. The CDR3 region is CASSLAVQSYNEQFF. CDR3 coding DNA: TGTGCCAGCAGCTTAGCCGTACAGAGTTACAATGAGCAGTTCTTC.

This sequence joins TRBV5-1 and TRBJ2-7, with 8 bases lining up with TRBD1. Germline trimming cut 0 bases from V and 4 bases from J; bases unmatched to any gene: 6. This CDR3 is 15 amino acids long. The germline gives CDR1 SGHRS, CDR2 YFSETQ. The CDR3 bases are TGCGCCAGCAGCTTGGGGGACAGGAAAGTGTACGAGCAGTACTTC. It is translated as CASSLGDRKVYEQYF.

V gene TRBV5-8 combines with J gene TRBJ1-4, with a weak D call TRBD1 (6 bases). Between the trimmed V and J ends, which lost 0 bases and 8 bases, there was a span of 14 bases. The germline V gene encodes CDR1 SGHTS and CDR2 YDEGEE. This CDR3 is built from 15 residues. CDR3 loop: CASSLAGQGWEKLFF. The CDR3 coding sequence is TGTGCCAGCAGCTTGGCCGGCCAGGGGTGGGAAAAACTGTTTTTT.

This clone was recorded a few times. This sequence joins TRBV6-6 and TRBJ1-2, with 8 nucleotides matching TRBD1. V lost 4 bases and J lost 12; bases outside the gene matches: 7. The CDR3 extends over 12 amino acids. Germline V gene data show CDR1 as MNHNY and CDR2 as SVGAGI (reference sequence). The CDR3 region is CASSSTQGAHTF. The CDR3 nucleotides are TGTGCCAGCAGTTCAACCCAGGGGGCACACACCTTC.

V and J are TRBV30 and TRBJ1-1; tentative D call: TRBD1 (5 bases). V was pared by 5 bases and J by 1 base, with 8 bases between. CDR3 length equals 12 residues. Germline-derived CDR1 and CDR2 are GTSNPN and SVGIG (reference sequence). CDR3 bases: TGTGCCTGGGGGGGAGGGAACACTGAAGCTTTCTTT. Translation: CAWGGGNTEAFF.

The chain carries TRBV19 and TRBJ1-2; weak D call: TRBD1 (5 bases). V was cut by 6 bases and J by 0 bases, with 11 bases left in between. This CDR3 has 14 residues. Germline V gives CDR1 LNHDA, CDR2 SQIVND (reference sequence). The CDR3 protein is CASRAGLANYGYTF. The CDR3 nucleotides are TGTGCCAGTAGGGCAGGGCTCGCTAACTATGGCTACACCTTC.

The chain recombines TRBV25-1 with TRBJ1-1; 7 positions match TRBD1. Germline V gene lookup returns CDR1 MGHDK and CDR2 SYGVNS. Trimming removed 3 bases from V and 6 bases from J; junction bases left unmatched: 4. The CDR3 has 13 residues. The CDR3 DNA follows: TGTGCCAGCAGTGACCTCGGGACAGCTGAAGCTTTCTTT. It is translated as CASSDLGTAEAFF.

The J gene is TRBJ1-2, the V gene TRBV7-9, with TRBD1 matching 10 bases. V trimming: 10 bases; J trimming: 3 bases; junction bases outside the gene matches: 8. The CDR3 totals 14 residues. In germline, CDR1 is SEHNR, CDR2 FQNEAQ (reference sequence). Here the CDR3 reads CATSGTGDYYGYTF. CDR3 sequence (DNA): TGTGCCACCTCCGGGACAGGGGATTACTATGGCTACACCTTC.